The subject of this entry is one TCR beta chain. The data stem from a study of blood T cell repertoires in COVID-19. Study-wide context: Acute-phase and convalescent COVID-19 samples originated in the United States, Italy and Spain. Sources were T cells, B-cell-depleted T cells, or PBMCs; the material itself was cDNA or gDNA.

Per the study methods: How many nucleated cells were present was estimated from reference gene primer amplification. Profiled with immunoSEQ multiplex PCR; TCRdb holds only in-frame clones, not every one. Clone size and V and J calls were adopted from that table, with D and trimming inferred from the DNA. The repertoire holds about 190,000 clones, with around 84% as singletons. Germline CDR1 and CDR2: MNHEY and SVGAGI. Trimming shortened V by 4 bases and J by 5 bases, and 15 bases separated the two germline ends. The CDR3 is 15 amino acids. What was sequenced was peripheral blood. The chain has TRBV6-5 and TRBJ2-1; perhaps TRBD1 as D (5 bases). The sequence was obtained from a human donor in a cohort sampled during active COVID-19. CDR3 DNA: TGTGCCAGCAGTTTTATGGGGCTAGAAAACAATGAGCAGTTCTTC. This gives the protein CASSFMGLENNEQFF.